This TCR beta chain comes out of a study of vaccination effects on CD4 cells after COVID-19. Turning to the study itself: Post-vaccine draws lagged the second dose by a median of 72 days.

CDR3 size: 17 residues. In germline, CDR1 is MGHRA, CDR2 YSYEKL. Deletions cut 8 bases from V and 4 bases from J, with 26 bases between. Libraries were prepared by immunoSEQ multiplex PCR; TCRdb keeps only in-frame clonotypes and omits some of them. The sample consists of roughly 70,000 clones, less than 80% of them appearing once. Antigen-specific CD4+ T cells were expanded (with viral peptide pools) by the ViraFEST assay ahead of sequencing. Researchers isolated CD4+ T cells once about eleven days of culture had elapsed. All participants had two doses of either the BNT162b2 or mRNA-1273 vaccine. Of note for this clone: Its specificity is unknown.

The rearrangement joins TRBV4-1 to TRBJ1-1; perhaps TRBD1 as D (5 bases). The sequence came from a human donor who received a COVID-19 vaccine. The specimen comprised CD4+ T cells from PBMCs cultured with HCoV-OC43 spike peptides, sampled after COVID-19 vaccination. Described subset: HCoV-OC43 spike overlapping peptide pool stimulation. The CDR3: CASSRDAHQGSGTEAFF. Written as DNA, the CDR3 is TGCGCCAGCTCGCGGGACGCGCATCAGGGTAGCGGCACTGAAGCTTTCTTT.